A single sample gave rise to the 5 T cell receptor beta chains below, sequenced in a study of blood T cells in healthy people across ages. Using a J-beta primer mix together with a sample-barcoded 5' primer, a second PCR was run for roughly 6 to 12 cycles. TCRdb re-analysed the 5' RACE reads in MiXCR, keeping a single row per CDR3 protein. The profile shows about 680,000 distinct CDR3 sequences, 49% of them singletons. Sequencing was performed on blood. These receptors all stem from an older woman in good health.

J is TRBJ2-6 and V is TRBV28; perhaps TRBD1 as D (6 bases). The CDR3 covers 15 residues. Trimming shortened V by 2 bases and J by 2 bases, and 7 bases separated the two germline ends. Germline V CDR1 and CDR2: MDHEN, SYDVKM. The CDR3 sequence: CASSLKGAGANVLTF. The CDR3 DNA sequence: TGTGCCAGCAGTTTAAAGGGGGCTGGGGCCAACGTCCTGACTTTC.

Comment on this clonotype: At one end, the junction sequence differs from germline, possibly due to a read error. The V gene is TRBV7-6, the J gene TRBJ1-5; no firm D call. Germline V lookup: CDR1 SGHVS, CDR2 FNYEAQ. The CDR3 runs 13 residues. CDR3 DNA: TGTGCCAGCAGCGTAGCAGGAGATCAGCCCCAGCATTTT. Translated, it gives CASSVAGDQPQHF.

This clonotype was counted only a few times. The gene calls are TRBV20-1 and TRBJ2-3, with 9 positions matching TRBD2. The germline CDR1 and CDR2 sequences are DFQATT and SNEGSKA (reference sequence). CDR3 length: 17 residues. Trimming at V came to 4 bases and at J to 6 bases, leaving 17 bases not matched to a gene. The CDR3 DNA is TGCAGTGCTACCAGGGCTAGCGGGATTACGGGGGGTGATACGCAGTATTTT. Translation: CSATRASGITGGDTQYF.

V gene TRBV6-6 combines with J gene TRBJ2-7, with 7 bases that match TRBD1. CDR1 MNHNY and CDR2 SVGAGI come from the germline V gene (reference sequence). The length of the CDR3 is 13 residues. V lost 7 bases to trimming and J lost 3 bases; unmatched junction nucleotides: 6. The CDR3 nucleotides are TGTGCCAGCACCTCAACAGGGGACTACGAGCAGTACTTC. Its protein product is CASTSTGDYEQYF.

The chain combines TRBV7-9 with TRBJ2-1, with D hard to call. Germline V gives CDR1 SEHNR, CDR2 FQNEAQ (reference sequence). This CDR3 spans 15 amino acids. Trimming pared 5 bases from V and 3 bases from J, leaving 14 bases between. For the CDR3, the DNA is TGTGCCAGCAGCCCCCCGGGTGCTGACTACAATGAGCAGTTCTTC. Translated: CASSPPGADYNEQFF. Filled out from reference TRBV7-9 and TRBJ2-1, the complete variable domain reads DTGVSQNPRHKITKRGQNVTFRCDPISEHNRLYWYRQTLGQGPEFLTYFQNEAQLEKSRLLSDRFSAERPKGSFSTLEIQRTEQGDSAMYLCASSPPGADYNEQFFGPGTRLTVL.